The 16 T cell receptor beta chains below come from one sample, sequenced in a study of blood T cell repertoires in COVID-19. The method was immunoSEQ multiplex PCR; TCRdb's version includes in-frame clones alone and lacks a portion of them. The sample has some 170,000 clones, approximately 84% seen once. The source material was peripheral blood. Receptor source: a middle-aged man with acute or convalescent COVID-19.

On this clone: The conserved phenylalanine or tryptophan is not found at the CDR3 terminus, so this likely reflects a read error. No DNA is shown, since the ends of the CDR3 on it are uncertain; the CDR3 is the one TCRdb lists. This chain connects TRBV5-1 to TRBJ2-3; TRBD1 is the table's D call, not checked against the DNA. The CDR3 numbers 12 amino acids, ends counted. Germline V gives CDR1 SGHRS, CDR2 YFSETQ. This CDR3 reads CASSSYRARTPS.

The sample holds one count of this clone. V is TRBV7-9 and J is TRBJ2-2, with 9 bases fitting TRBD1. J was trimmed by 6 bases and V by 7 bases; bases with no gene match: 6. Germline CDR1 SEHNR, CDR2 FQNEAQ (reference sequence). The CDR3 extends over 14 amino acids. In DNA, the CDR3 is TGTGCCAGCACGGGACAGGGAGGTGCCGGGGAGCTGTTTTTT. Amino acids: CASTGQGGAGELFF.

The chain links TRBV6-1 to TRBJ1-3; D is uncertain. V was shortened by 1 base and J by 7 bases, with 8 bases between the two germline ends. Germline CDR1 and CDR2: MNHNS and SASEGT. This CDR3 contains 13 residues. In DNA form, the CDR3 reads TGTGCCAGCAGTGAAGGGTCGGTTAACACCATATATTTT. It encodes CASSEGSVNTIYF.

The genes are TRBV7-2 and TRBJ1-1, with 8 bases matching TRBD1. Germline V gives CDR1 SGHTA, CDR2 FQGNSA. V was clipped by 5 bases and J by 0 bases; unmatched bases: 2. This CDR3 has 14 residues. The CDR3 nucleotides read TGTGCCAGCAGCCCGGACAGGGTGAACACTGAAGCTTTCTTT. Protein: CASSPDRVNTEAFF.

CDR3 loop: CASSQGTTYNEQFF. The CDR3 region has the DNA TGTGCCAGCTCTCAGGGGACAACCTACAATGAGCAGTTCTTC. The gene calls are TRBV6-5 and TRBJ2-1, with D maybe TRBD1 (6 bases). Germline CDR1 MNHEY, CDR2 SVGAGI. V was pared by 8 bases and J by 2 bases, with 13 bases between. The CDR3 loop spans 14 amino acids.

The chain recombines TRBV6-2 or TRBV6-3 with TRBJ2-3; D is undetermined. Germline CDR1 reads MNHEY; CDR2 reads SVGEGT. The ends were cut back, 6 bases at V and 3 bases at J, with 7 bases in the middle. This CDR3 spans 12 amino acids. For the CDR3, the DNA is TGTGCCAGCAGCTCCGAGACAGATACGCAGTATTTT. It translates to CASSSETDTQYF.

The genes are TRBV18 and TRBJ1-2; no clear D. Germline V lookup: CDR1 KGHSH, CDR2 LQKENI. Between the trimmed V and J ends, which lost 3 bases and 7 bases, there was a span of 12 bases. CDR3 length: 13 residues. The CDR3 DNA reads as TGTGCCAGCTCACCCGCCGGAGAAGGTGGCTACACCTTC. The encoded protein is CASSPAGEGGYTF.

This clone was found once. The chain combines TRBV24-1 with TRBJ2-1; D may be TRBD1 (8 bases). The germline CDR1 and CDR2 sequences are KGHDR and SFDVKD. Trimming took off 3 bases at V and 6 bases at J, with 11 bases between the two ends. The CDR3 extends over 14 amino acids. CDR3 DNA sequence: TGTGCCACCAGTGATAACAGGGGGGGCAATGAGCAGTTCTTC. It specifies CATSDNRGGNEQFF.

The rearrangement uses TRBV11-3 and TRBJ1-1; D not certain. Germline CDR1 and CDR2: SGHNT and YENEEA. V dropped 3 bases and J dropped 1 base, with 9 bases sitting between them. CDR3 length: 14 amino acids. The CDR3 reads CASSLEAANTEAFF. CDR3 sequence (DNA): TGTGCCAGCAGCTTGGAGGCAGCGAACACTGAAGCTTTCTTT.

The chain uses TRBV12-3 or TRBV12-4 and TRBJ1-2, with 8 positions matching TRBD1. The V gene end was trimmed by 6 bases and the J gene end by 3 bases; junction bases not matched to a gene: 3. The length of the CDR3 is 13 residues. The CDR3 region is CASSLGQDYGYTF. DNA of the CDR3: TGTGCCAGCAGCTTGGGACAGGACTATGGCTACACCTTC.

This rearrangement joins TRBV10-3 to TRBJ1-1; D may be TRBD1 (5 bases). The CDR3 spans 17 residues. The V end was cut by 0 bases, the J end by 0 bases, with 14 bases between. Germline lookup yields CDR1 ENHRY and CDR2 SYGVKD. This chain's CDR3 is CAISESTLGPVNTEAFF. The CDR3 region has the DNA TGTGCCATCAGTGAGTCGACTCTGGGGCCGGTGAACACTGAAGCTTTCTTT.

The chain employs TRBV24-1 and TRBJ1-2; no firm D call. The germline V gene has CDR1 KGHDR and CDR2 SFDVKD. The CDR3 totals 13 residues. Between the trimmed V and J ends, which lost 4 bases and 0 bases, there was a span of 5 bases. The DNA for the CDR3 is TGTGCCACCAGTGACGGGGCTAACTATGGCTACACCTTC. This encodes CATSDGANYGYTF.

V usage is TRBV11-2 and J usage is TRBJ2-3; 8 bases align to TRBD1. Germline V gene lookup returns CDR1 SGHAT and CDR2 FQNNGV. J gave up 2 bases and V 5 bases, and 9 bases lay outside the gene matches. The CDR3 contains 16 residues. CDR3 nucleotide sequence: TGTGCCAGCAGCCCGGGACAGGTTATCCTCACAGATACGCAGTATTTT. Protein product: CASSPGQVILTDTQYF.

The genes are TRBV18 and TRBJ2-2; D might be TRBD1 (6 bases). The CDR3 loop spans 15 amino acids. From germline, CDR1 is KGHSH and CDR2 LQKENI. V was clipped by 5 bases and J by 5 bases, with 15 bases between them. CDR3 sequence (DNA): TGTGCCAGCTCAAACGGGCAGGGGAATACCGGGGAGCTGTTTTTT. As protein: CASSNGQGNTGELFF.

The genes are TRBV11-3 and TRBJ2-7; D is perhaps TRBD2 (5 bases). Germline CDR1 and CDR2: SGHNT and YENEEA. Trimming took off 3 bases at V and 5 bases at J, with 17 bases between the two ends. CDR3 size: 15 residues. CDR3 in amino acids: CASSLGSTVGDEQYF. The CDR3 DNA reads TGTGCCAGCAGCTTGGGGTCAACTGTCGGGGACGAGCAGTACTTC.

The V call is TRBV2, the J call TRBJ1-6, with TRBD1 matching over 8 bases. V shed 4 bases, J shed 10 bases, and the junction held 6 bases outside the gene matches. The CDR3 consists of 14 residues. Germline values: CDR1 SNHLY, CDR2 FYNNEI. This chain's CDR3 is CASSVGQGASPLHF. The CDR3 coding sequence is TGTGCCAGCAGTGTAGGACAGGGCGCCTCACCCCTCCACTTT.